This T cell receptor (beta chain) derives from a study of blood T cell repertoires in COVID-19. V shed 7 bases, J shed 3 bases, and the junction held 5 bases outside the gene matches. Germline V gene lookup returns CDR1 SGHTA and CDR2 FQGNSA. The CDR3 has 13 residues. The repertoire was sequenced with immunoSEQ multiplex PCR; TCRdb's copy has only in-frame clones and lacks some. The sample includes about 240,000 clones, around 87% seen only once; the top ten take 5.5% to 9%. The source of this sequence is a woman in her 70s with active or convalescent COVID-19. Sequencing was performed on peripheral blood. V is TRBV7-2 and J is TRBJ1-2, with 7 bases fitting TRBD1. CDR3 sequence reads: CASNPTGDYGYTF. CDR3 nucleotides: TGTGCCAGCAACCCAACAGGGGACTATGGCTACACCTTC.